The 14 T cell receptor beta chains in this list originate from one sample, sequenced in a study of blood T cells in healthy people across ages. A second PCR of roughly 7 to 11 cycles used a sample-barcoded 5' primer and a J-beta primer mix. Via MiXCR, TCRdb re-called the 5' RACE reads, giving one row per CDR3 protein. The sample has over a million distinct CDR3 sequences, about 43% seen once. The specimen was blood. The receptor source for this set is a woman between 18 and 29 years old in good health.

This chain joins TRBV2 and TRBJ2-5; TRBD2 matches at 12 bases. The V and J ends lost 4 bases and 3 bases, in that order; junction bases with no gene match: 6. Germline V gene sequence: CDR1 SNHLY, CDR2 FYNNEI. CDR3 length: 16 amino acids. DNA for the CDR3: TGTGCCAGCAGTGTCGGGCTAGCGGGGGGGAAAGAGACCCAGTACTTC. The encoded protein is CASSVGLAGGKETQYF.

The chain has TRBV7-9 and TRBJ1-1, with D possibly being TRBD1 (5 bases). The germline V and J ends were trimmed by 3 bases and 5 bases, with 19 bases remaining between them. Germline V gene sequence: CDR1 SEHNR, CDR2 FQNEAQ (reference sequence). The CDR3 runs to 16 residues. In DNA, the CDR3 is TGTGCCAGCAGCTTTCCAATAGGGGCCGGAGGGACTGAAGCTTTCTTT. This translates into CASSFPIGAGGTEAFF.

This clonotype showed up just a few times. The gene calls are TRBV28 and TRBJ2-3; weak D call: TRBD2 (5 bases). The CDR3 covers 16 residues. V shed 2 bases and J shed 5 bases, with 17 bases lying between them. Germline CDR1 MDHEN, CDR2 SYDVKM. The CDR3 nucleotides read TGTGCCAGCAGTTTAAAGCGGCTCGTCCCGCAAGATACGCAGTATTTT. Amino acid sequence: CASSLKRLVPQDTQYF.

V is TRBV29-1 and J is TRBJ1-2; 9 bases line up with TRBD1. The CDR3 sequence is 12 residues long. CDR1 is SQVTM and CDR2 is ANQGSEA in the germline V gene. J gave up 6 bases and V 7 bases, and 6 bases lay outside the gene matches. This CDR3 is CSATGQGNGYTF. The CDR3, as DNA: TGCAGCGCGACGGGACAGGGCAATGGCTACACCTTC.

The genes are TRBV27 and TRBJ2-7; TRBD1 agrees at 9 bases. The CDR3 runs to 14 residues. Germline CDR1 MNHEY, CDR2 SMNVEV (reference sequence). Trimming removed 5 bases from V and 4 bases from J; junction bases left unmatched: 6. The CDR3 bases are TGTGCCAGCAGTGTCACGGGACAGGGTTACGAGCAGTACTTC. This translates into CASSVTGQGYEQYF.

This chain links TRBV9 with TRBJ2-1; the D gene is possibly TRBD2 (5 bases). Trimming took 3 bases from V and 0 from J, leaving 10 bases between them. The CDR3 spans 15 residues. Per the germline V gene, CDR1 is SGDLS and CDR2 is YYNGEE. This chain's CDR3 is CASSATSFSYNEQFF. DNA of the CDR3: TGTGCCAGCAGCGCCACTAGTTTCTCCTACAATGAGCAGTTCTTC.

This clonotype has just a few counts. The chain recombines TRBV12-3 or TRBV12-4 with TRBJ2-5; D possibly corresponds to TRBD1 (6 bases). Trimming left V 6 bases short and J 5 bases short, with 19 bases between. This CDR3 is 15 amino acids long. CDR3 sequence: CASRLTSDRYETQYF. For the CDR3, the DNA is TGTGCCAGCAGATTAACTTCGGACAGATACGAGACCCAGTACTTC.

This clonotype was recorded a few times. This CDR3 is CSARDSETGGYEQYF. CDR3 nucleotide sequence: TGCAGTGCTAGAGATTCTGAGACAGGGGGCTACGAGCAGTACTTC. This sequence joins TRBV20-1 and TRBJ2-5; 9 nucleotides align to TRBD1. The better agreement between TRBJ2-7 and the DNA end casts doubt on the J call. In germline, CDR1 is DFQATT, CDR2 SNEGSKA (reference sequence). The CDR3 has 15 residues.

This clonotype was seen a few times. Written as DNA, the CDR3 is TGTGCCAGCAGACGGGTCCACGAGCAGTACTTC. Protein product: CASRRVHEQYF. This chain links TRBV6-2 or TRBV6-3 with TRBJ2-7; no reliable D call. The CDR3 is 11 residues long. Germline-derived CDR1 and CDR2 are MNHEY and SVGEGT. V was shortened by 6 bases and J by 5 bases, with 8 bases between the two germline ends.

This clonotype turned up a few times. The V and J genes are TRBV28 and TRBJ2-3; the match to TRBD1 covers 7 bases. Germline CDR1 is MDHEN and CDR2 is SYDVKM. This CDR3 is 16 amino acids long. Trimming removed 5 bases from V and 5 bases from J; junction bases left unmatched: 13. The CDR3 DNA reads TGTGCCAGCAGTACTGAACAGGGGCTTTGGATAGATACGCAGTATTTT. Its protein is CASSTEQGLWIDTQYF.

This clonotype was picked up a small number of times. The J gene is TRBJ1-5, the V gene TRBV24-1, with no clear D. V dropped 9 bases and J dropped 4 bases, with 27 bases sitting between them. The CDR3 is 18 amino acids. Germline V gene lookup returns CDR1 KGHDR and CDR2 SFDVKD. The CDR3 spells CATVTRGFRASRNQPQHF. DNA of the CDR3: TGTGCCACCGTCACGAGAGGTTTTAGGGCCTCGAGGAATCAGCCCCAGCATTTT.

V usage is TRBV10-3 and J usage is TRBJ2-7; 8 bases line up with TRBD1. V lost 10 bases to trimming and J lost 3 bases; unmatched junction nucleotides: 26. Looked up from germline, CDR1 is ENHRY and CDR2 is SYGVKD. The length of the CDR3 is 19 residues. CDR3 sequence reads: CATGQGPRTGDLASYEQYF. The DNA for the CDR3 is TGTGCCACCGGACAGGGCCCCCGGACTGGTGATCTCGCCAGCTACGAGCAGTACTTC.

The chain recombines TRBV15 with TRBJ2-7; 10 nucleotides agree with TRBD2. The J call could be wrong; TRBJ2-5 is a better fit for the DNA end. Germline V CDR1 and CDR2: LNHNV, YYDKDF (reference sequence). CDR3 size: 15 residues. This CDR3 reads CATSRLAGVEETQYF. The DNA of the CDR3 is TGTGCCACCAGCAGACTAGCGGGGGTAGAAGAGACCCAGTACTTC.

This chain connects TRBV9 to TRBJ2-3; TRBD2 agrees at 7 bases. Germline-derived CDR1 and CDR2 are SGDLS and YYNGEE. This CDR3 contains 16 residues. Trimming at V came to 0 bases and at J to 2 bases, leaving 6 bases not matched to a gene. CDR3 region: CASSVAPSGYTDTQYF. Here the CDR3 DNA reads TGTGCCAGCAGCGTAGCCCCTAGCGGATACACAGATACGCAGTATTTT.